This T cell receptor beta chain was recorded in a study of blood T cell repertoires in COVID-19. Study in general: Both acute and convalescent COVID-19 samples were obtained from the United States, Italy and Spain.

TCRdb's table, derived via immunoSEQ multiplex PCR, lists solely in-frame clones and lacks some. The table shows roughly 200,000 clones, with 84% occurring only once. The age range of participants was 18 to 89 years, with residence in about two dozen US areas. This CDR3 is 13 amino acids long. Germline loops: CDR1 SGHTA, CDR2 FQGTGA. The V and J ends lost 5 bases and 1 base respectively, with 8 bases between them. The sequence came from a woman in her 30s who had been exposed to COVID-19. This chain links TRBV7-3 with TRBJ2-5, with D tentatively TRBD1 (5 bases). Sequencing input: PBMCs or T cells enriched from blood (not recorded which). The CDR3 reads CASSRQTQETQYF. The CDR3 DNA sequence: TGTGCCAGCAGCCGACAGACCCAAGAGACCCAGTACTTC.